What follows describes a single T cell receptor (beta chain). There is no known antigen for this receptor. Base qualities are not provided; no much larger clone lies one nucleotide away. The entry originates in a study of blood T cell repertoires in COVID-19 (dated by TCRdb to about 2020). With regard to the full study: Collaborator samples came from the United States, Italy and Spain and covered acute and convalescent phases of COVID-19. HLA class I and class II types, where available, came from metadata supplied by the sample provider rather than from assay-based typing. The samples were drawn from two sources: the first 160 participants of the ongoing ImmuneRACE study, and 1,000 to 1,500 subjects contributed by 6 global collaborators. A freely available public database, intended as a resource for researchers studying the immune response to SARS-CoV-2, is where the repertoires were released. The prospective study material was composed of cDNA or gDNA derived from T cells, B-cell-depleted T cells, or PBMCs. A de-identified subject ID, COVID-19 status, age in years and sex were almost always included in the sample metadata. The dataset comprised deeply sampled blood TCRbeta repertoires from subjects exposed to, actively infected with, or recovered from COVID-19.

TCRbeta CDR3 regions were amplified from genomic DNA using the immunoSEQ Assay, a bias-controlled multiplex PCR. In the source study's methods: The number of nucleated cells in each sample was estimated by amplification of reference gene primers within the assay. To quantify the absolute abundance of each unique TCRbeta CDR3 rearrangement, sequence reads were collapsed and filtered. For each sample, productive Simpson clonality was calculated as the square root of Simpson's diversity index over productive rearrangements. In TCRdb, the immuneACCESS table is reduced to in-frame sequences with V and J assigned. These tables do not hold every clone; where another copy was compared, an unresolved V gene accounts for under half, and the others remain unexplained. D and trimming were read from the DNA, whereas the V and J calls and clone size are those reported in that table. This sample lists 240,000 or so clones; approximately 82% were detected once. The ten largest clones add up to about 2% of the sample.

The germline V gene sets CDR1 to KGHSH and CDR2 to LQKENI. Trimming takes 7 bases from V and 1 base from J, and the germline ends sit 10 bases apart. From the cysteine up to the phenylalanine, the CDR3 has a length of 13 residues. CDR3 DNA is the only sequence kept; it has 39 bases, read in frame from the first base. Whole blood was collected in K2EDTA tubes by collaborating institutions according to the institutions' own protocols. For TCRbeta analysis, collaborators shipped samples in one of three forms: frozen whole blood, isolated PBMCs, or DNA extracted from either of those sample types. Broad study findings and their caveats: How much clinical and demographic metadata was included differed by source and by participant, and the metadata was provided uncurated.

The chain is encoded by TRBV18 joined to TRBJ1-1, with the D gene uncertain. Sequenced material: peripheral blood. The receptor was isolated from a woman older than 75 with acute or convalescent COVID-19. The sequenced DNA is TGTGCCAGCTTCCCCACCAGGAACACTGAAGCTTTCTTT. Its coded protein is CASFPTRNTEAFF. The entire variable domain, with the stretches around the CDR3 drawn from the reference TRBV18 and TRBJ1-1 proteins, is NAGVMQNPRHLVRRRGQEARLRCSPMKGHSHVYWYRQLPEEGLKFMVYLQKENIIDESGMPKERFSAEFPKEGPSILRIQQVVRGDSAAYFCASFPTRNTEAFFGQGTRLTVV.